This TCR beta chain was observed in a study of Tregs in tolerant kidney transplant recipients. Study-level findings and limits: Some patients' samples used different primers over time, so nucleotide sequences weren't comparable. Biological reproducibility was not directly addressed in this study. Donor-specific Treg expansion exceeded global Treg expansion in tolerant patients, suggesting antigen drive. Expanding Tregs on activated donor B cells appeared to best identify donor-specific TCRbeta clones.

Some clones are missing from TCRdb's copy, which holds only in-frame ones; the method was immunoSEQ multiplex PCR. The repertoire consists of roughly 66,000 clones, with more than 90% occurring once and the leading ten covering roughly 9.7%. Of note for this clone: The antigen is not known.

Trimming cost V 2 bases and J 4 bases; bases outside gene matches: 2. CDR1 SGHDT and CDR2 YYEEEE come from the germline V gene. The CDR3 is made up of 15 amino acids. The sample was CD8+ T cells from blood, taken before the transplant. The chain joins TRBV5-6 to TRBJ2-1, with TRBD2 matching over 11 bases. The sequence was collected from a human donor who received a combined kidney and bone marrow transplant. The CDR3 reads CASSLSSGGYNEQFF. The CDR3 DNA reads TGTGCCAGCAGCTTATCTAGCGGGGGGTACAATGAGCAGTTCTTC. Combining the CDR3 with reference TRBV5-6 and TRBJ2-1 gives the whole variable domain DAGVTQSPTHLIKTRGQQVTLRCSPKSGHDTVSWYQQALGQGPQFIFQYYEEEERQRGNFPDRFSGHQFPNYSSELNVNALLLGDSALYLCASSLSSGGYNEQFFGPGTRLTVL.